The rows below give T cell receptor beta chains drawn from one sample of a study of T cell clonotyping in hematopoietic cell transplantation. Profiling relied on immunoSEQ multiplex PCR, and the TCRdb table lists in-frame clones only, not all of them. The sample contains 15,000 to 20,000 clones, 70% to 80% of which appear only once. The sample in question was peripheral blood mononuclear cells, obtained before stem cell transplant. These receptors were collected from a man in his 60s with acute myeloid leukemia. Some clones in this sample may be carry-over from other donors' samples. CDR3s include the opening cysteine and the closing phenylalanine or tryptophan. D genes are given only for firm matches. Size is omitted from some rows. Given values are once, few, many or a class for expanded clones.

V gene	clone size	J gene	D gene	CDR3 DNA	CDR3 protein
TRBV5-2	NA	TRBJ1-2	NA	TGTGCCAGCAAGTCAAATAGGAGTACGAAAGACCTATGGCTACACTTC	CASKSNRSTKDLWLHF
TRBV5-6	NA	TRBJ2-5	NA	TGTGCCAGCAGTTCTGATACACGGGAGACCCAGTACTTC	CASSSDTRETQYF
TRBV25-1	NA	TRBJ2-2	TRBD1	TGTGCCAGCAGTGAACAGGGGGCGAGCACCGGGGAGCTGTTTTTT	CASSEQGASTGELFF
TRBV5-6	NA	TRBJ2-4	TRBD2	TGTGCCAGCTCCCCCCTGTCTAGCGGGAGTGCCATTCAGTACTTC	CASSPLSSGSAIQYF
TRBV5-1	NA	TRBJ2-1	NA	TGCGCCAGCAGCCTGACAGGCGACAATGAGCAGTTCTTC	CASSLTGDNEQFF
TRBV7-2	NA	TRBJ1-1	NA	TGTGCCAGCAGCTACACAGGGACTTACACTGAAGCTTTCTTT	CASSYTGTYTEAFF
TRBV30	NA	TRBJ1-2	NA	TGTGCCGCAAGTGTACAGGGCGGGGGGTATGGCTACACCTTC	CAASVQGGGYGYTF
TRBV4-3	NA	TRBJ2-1	NA	TGCGCCAGCAGCCAAGAACTATTGGCGGTCAATGAGCAGTTCTTC	CASSQELLAVNEQFF
TRBV2	few	TRBJ2-3	TRBD2	TGTGCCAGCAGACCTAGCGGGGGTAGGGATACGCAGTATTTT	CASRPSGGRDTQYF
TRBV4-3	once	TRBJ2-3	NA	TGCGCCAGCAGCCTAATGATCCGGGACACACGCACAGATACGCAGTATTTT	CASSLMIRDTRTDTQYF
TRBV4-3	NA	TRBJ2-1	NA	TGCGCCAGCAGCCCCGGTGGGCTGAGCTCCTACAATGAGCAGTTCTTC	CASSPGGLSSYNEQFF
TRBV2	NA	TRBJ2-1	NA	TGTGCCAGCAGTGATGAGGGTGTCTATGAGCAGTTCTTC	CASSDEGVYEQFF
TRBV30	NA	TRBJ1-1	TRBD1	TGTGCCTCCTCCGGGACAGCGGTCATGAACACTGAAGCTTTCTTT	CASSGTAVMNTEAFF
TRBV28	NA	TRBJ1-1	NA	TGTGCCAGCAGTTTGGGGAGGCGGGTGACTGAAGCTTTCTTT	CASSLGRRVTEAFF
TRBV28	once	TRBJ1-5	TRBD1	TGTGCCAGCAGTTTAGTAGGGGGCAGCAATCAGCCCCAGCATTTT	CASSLVGGSNQPQHF
TRBV7-3	few	TRBJ1-2	NA	TGTGCCAGCAGCAACTCAGGGGCCTCTAACTATGGCTACACCTTC	CASSNSGASNYGYTF
TRBV28	NA	TRBJ2-7	NA	TGTGCCAGCAGCCCTCCTCTCGACGACAGCTACGAGCAGTACTTC	CASSPPLDDSYEQYF
TRBV14	few	TRBJ2-7	TRBD1	TGTGCCAGCAGCCAAGGTCGGGGACAGGGGGCTTACGAGCAGTACTTC	CASSQGRGQGAYEQYF
TRBV7-8	NA	TRBJ1-5	TRBD1	TGTGCCAGCAGCTCGGGACAGGGGGCATGGCAGCCCCAGCATTTT	CASSSGQGAWQPQHF
TRBV6-5	NA	TRBJ1-3	NA	TGTGCCAGCAGTTACTCGGGGACAATAGGAAACACCATATATTTT	CASSYSGTIGNTIYF
TRBV7-2	once	TRBJ2-3	NA	TGTGCCAGCAGCTTAGACGGGGCTAGCACAGATACGCAGTATTTT	CASSLDGASTDTQYF
TRBV7-9	NA	TRBJ1-6	NA	TGTGCCAGCAGCTTAGTGGGGGGAGGCACCTATAATTCACCCCTCCACTTT	CASSLVGGGTYNSPLHF
TRBV7-2	once	TRBJ1-3	NA	TGTGCCAGCAGCTCCCTAGCCGGCCGACCCTCTGGAAACACCATATATTTT	CASSSLAGRPSGNTIYF
TRBV4-3	NA	TRBJ2-7	NA	TGCGCCAGCAGCCAGTCTCTGACCCGGGACCGAAACTACGAGCAGTACTTC	CASSQSLTRDRNYEQYF
TRBV7-6	NA	TRBJ1-2	TRBD1	TGTGCCAGCAGCAAGGACAGGGCCGTTGGCTACACCTTC	CASSKDRAVGYTF
TRBV27	NA	TRBJ1-1	NA	TGTGCCTCCCGGACCGGAGCGAACACTGAAGCTTTCTTT	CASRTGANTEAFF
TRBV7-2	NA	TRBJ1-2	NA	TGTGCCAGCAGCTTAGCCGGGGCTTCTGAGCCCTACACCTTC	CASSLAGASEPYTF
TRBV9	NA	TRBJ2-3	NA	TGTGCCAGCAGCGTAGACGGCACAGATACGCAGTATTTT	CASSVDGTDTQYF
TRBV7-9	NA	TRBJ2-4	NA	TGTGCCAGCAGCTTACTCAAGGGATTTCAGTACTTC	CASSLLKGFQYF
TRBV27	NA	TRBJ1-1	NA	TGTGCCAGCAGTTTCCTAGGGGCAGGGCCGGAGGTTGGGACTGAAGCTTTCTTT	CASSFLGAGPEVGTEAFF
TRBV19	NA	TRBJ1-1	NA	TGTGCCAGTAGTATCTTGGGGGGCCAGACTGAAGCTTTCTTT	CASSILGGQTEAFF
TRBV7-2	NA	TRBJ2-7	TRBD1	TGTGCCAGCAACAGGGACAGACGGTCCTACGAGCAGTACTTC	CASNRDRRSYEQYF
TRBV6-5	NA	TRBJ2-3	NA	TGTGCCAGCAGTTATGGGACGCCCTACACAGATACGCAGTATTTT	CASSYGTPYTDTQYF
TRBV4-1	NA	TRBJ1-2	NA	TGCGCCAGCAGCCAAGATCCAGGGATCGGGGGCTACACCTTC	CASSQDPGIGGYTF
TRBV19	NA	TRBJ2-7	NA	TGTGCCAGTAGCCGACAGGCCGCCTACGAGCAGTACTTC	CASSRQAAYEQYF
TRBV30	NA	TRBJ1-1	NA	TGTGCCTGGAGTATCGGGGAGAACACTGAAGCTTTCTTT	CAWSIGENTEAFF
TRBV6-1	NA	TRBJ1-3	NA	TGTGCCAGCAGTGAAGACGGAACAGTTTTTGTGAACACCATATATTTT	CASSEDGTVFVNTIYF
TRBV19	NA	TRBJ1-1	TRBD1	TGTGCCAGTAGTAAAACGGGACAGGGGTTAAAGAACACTGAAGCTTTCTTT	CASSKTGQGLKNTEAFF
TRBV7-2	once	TRBJ2-5	NA	TGTGCCAGCAGCTTAGGAGGACAGTACCAAGAGACCCAGTACTTC	CASSLGGQYQETQYF
TRBV7-3	NA	TRBJ2-7	NA	TGTGCCAGCAGCTTAGGGGGGACCTACGAGCAGTACTTC	CASSLGGTYEQYF
TRBV7-2	NA	TRBJ1-2	TRBD1	TGTGCCAGCAGCTTAGGGACAGGGGGTGTCAGCGGCTACACCTTC	CASSLGTGGVSGYTF
TRBV6-6	few	TRBJ2-3	NA	TGTGCCAGCAGGCGACTTTTCACAGATACGCAGTATTTT	CASRRLFTDTQYF
TRBV7-2	NA	TRBJ2-3	NA	TGTGCCAGCAGCTTAGACTATCTGGGAGATACGCAGTATTTT	CASSLDYLGDTQYF
TRBV9	few	TRBJ1-6	TRBD1	TGTGCCAGCAGCGTGGGGGACAGGGGTTCACCCCTCCACTTT	CASSVGDRGSPLHF
TRBV9	NA	TRBJ2-7	NA	TGTGCCAGCAGCGCCAGGGCGGTTTCCTCCTACGAGCAGTACTTC	CASSARAVSSYEQYF
TRBV11-3	NA	TRBJ2-2	TRBD2	TGTGCCAGCAGCTTAGATAAGCCGGGACTAGCGGGGGGTGACACCGGGGAGCTGTTTTTT	CASSLDKPGLAGGDTGELFF
TRBV5-4	NA	TRBJ2-7	NA	TGTGCCAGCAGCTTGGGCGGGTCGCTCTCCTACGAGCAGTACTTC	CASSLGGSLSYEQYF
TRBV6-1	once	TRBJ1-2	NA	TGTGCCAGCAGTGAACCCGGGTACCTCGGGGGCTATGGCTACACCTTC	CASSEPGYLGGYGYTF